One sample yielded the 5 T cell receptor beta chains listed below, sequenced in a study of tumor-infiltrating lymphocytes in primary liver carcinoma. Starting material for RNA and DNA co-extraction consisted of roughly 20-34 mg of unsorted bulk tissue. From 500 to 600 ng of total RNA, TCR beta-specific cDNA was reverse-transcribed using a constant-region primer. Slightly modified ARM-PCR served as the procedure for the TCR beta libraries. These libraries came from three rounds of nested multiplex PCR. A C-beta reverse primer was combined with TRBV1-TRBV30 forward primers in the first two PCR rounds, and each round had ten to eleven cycles. A single record per CDR3 protein comes from TCRdb applying MiXCR to the multiplex PCR reads. Among tens of thousands of distinct CDR3 sequences listed, about three quarters were seen once. The sample taken for sequencing was liver tumor tissue from sampling region 2. Subset in this sample: tumor region T2, inferior pole. Receptors were obtained from a man between 40 and 49 years old with primary liver carcinoma and hepatitis B virus infection.

This clonotype was observed a few times. V usage is TRBV11-2 and J usage is TRBJ2-2; D perhaps matches TRBD2 (5 bases). CDR3 length: 15 amino acids. Per germline, CDR1 SGHAT and CDR2 FQNNGV. The CDR3 DNA reads as TGTGCTAGTAGCTTACTAGTGGGGAACACCGGGGAGCTGTTTTTT. Its translation: CASSLLVGNTGELFF.

For the CDR3, the DNA is TGTACTAGCAGCTTGGCCGTTAGAATGGATGAGCAGTTCTTC. Protein: CTSSLAVRMDEQFF. The rearrangement joins TRBV5-4 to TRBJ2-1; D is perhaps TRBD2 (6 bases). Germline V gives CDR1 SGHNT, CDR2 YYREEE (reference sequence). The CDR3 is made up of 14 amino acids.

A remark on this clonotype: Since no conserved phenylalanine or tryptophan closes the CDR3, a read error is the likely cause. For the CDR3, the DNA is TGTGCCTCCAGGGATGTTACTTCACCCCTCCACCTT. Translated: CASRDVTSPLHL. The chain has TRBV6-1 and TRBJ1-6; D might be TRBD1 (5 bases). CDR3 size: 12 residues. Per the germline V gene, CDR1 is MNHNS and CDR2 is SASEGT. Trimming removed 11 bases at V and 9 bases at J, with 14 bases between.

Comment on this clonotype: One end of the junction fails to match germline, which may point to a read error. CDR3 nucleotide sequence: TGTGCTAGCAGCTTTTTTGGCCCGGGACAGGGTATAAACATCCAGTACTTC. Translation: CASSFFGPGQGINIQYF. The chain links TRBV12-3 or TRBV12-4 to TRBJ2-4, with 9 bases aligning to TRBD1. This CDR3 contains 17 residues.

In the case of this clonotype: At one end, the junction sequence differs from germline, possibly due to a read error. V and J are TRBV2 and TRBJ2-1; TRBD2 is a possible D gene (7 bases). This CDR3 contains 14 residues. The germline gives CDR1 SNHLY, CDR2 FYNNEI. CDR3 DNA: TGTGCTTCACCGGGGGGCGGGCCCTACAATGAGCACTTCTTC. Translated: CASPGGGPYNEHFF.